This T cell receptor beta chain was observed in a study of blood T cells in healthy people across ages. A sample-barcoded 5' primer and a J-beta primer mix were used in a second PCR of roughly 7 to 11 cycles. MiXCR was run by TCRdb on the 5' RACE reads, yielding one entry per CDR3 protein. The sample has about 830,000 distinct CDR3 sequences; 55% to 65% are singletons. The specimen was blood. This sequence originates from a man aged 30 to 39 in good health.

The CDR3 DNA follows: TGTGCCAGCAGCTTAGTAGCAACCGGGGAGCTGTTTTTT. It translates to CASSLVATGELFF. The V call is TRBV7-2, the J call TRBJ2-2; D remains unclear. The ends were cut back, 1 base at V and 5 bases at J, with 5 bases in the middle. CDR1 and CDR2 (germline): SGHTA, FQGNSA. This CDR3 spans 13 amino acids. Variable domain in full (rest from reference TRBV7-2 and TRBJ2-2): GAGVSQSPSNKVTEKGKDVELRCDPISGHTALYWYRQSLGQGLEFLIYFQGNSAPDKSGLPSDRFSAERTGGSVSTLTIQRTQQEDSAVYLCASSLVATGELFFGEGSRLTVL.